This TCR beta chain stems from a study of T-cell reconstitution after alpha-beta-depleted transplantation in children. The TCRbeta library incorporated unique molecular identifiers. TCRdb analysed the PCR reads with MiXCR anew, one entry per CDR3 protein. The table lists roughly 150,000 distinct CDR3 sequences, 11% of them singletons. Findings of the study overall: Several hundred expanded graft clones reportedly gave rise to the alpha-beta T cells present about two months after transplant. One year after transplant, T-cell counts and diversity came mostly from newly produced T cells. Elevated TCRbeta diversity at day 60 was traced, in some patients, to surviving recipient T cells and thymic progenitors.

This clonotype was detected many times. What it binds is unknown. The TCR sequence derives from a boy under 10 years old with acute myeloid leukemia, due to receive a stem cell transplant. The sequencing here drew on PBMCs, taken before TCRalphabeta/CD19-depleted stem cell transplant.

As DNA, the CDR3 is TGCAGTGCTAGAGACACCTTGGACAGCTATGGCTACACCTTC. Its protein is CSARDTLDSYGYTF. The J gene is TRBJ1-2, the V gene TRBV20-1, with D possibly being TRBD1 (6 bases). The CDR3 length is 14 residues. The germline V gene encodes CDR1 DFQATT and CDR2 SNEGSKA (reference sequence). V lost 0 bases and J lost 4, with 12 bases in between.